This TCR beta chain was retrieved from a study of T cell responses to AZD1222 COVID-19 vaccine. Findings and limits, study-wide: Repertoire sampling was restricted to post-peak T cell response timepoints. Spike-specific TCR breadth and depth were elevated following two AZD1222 doses. Clonal diversity may have been underestimated in mostly white British donors.

A word on this clone: Its antigen is undetermined.

The assay was immunoSEQ multiplex PCR, and TCRdb's table has in-frame clones only and misses some. Of approximately 82,000 clones listed, roughly 85% are singletons. The CDR3 extends over 15 amino acids. V was clipped by 4 bases and J by 2 bases, with 14 bases between them. Germline V gene lookup returns CDR1 MNHEY and CDR2 SMNVEV (reference sequence). The source was peripheral blood, collected on day 0 of AZD1222 vaccination. The genes are TRBV27 and TRBJ1-1; D is perhaps TRBD1 (6 bases). The sequence came from an adult in good health. The CDR3 region has the DNA TGTGCCAGCAGTTCTCCGACAGGTCGCAACACTGAAGCTTTCTTT. Translation gives CASSSPTGRNTEAFF.